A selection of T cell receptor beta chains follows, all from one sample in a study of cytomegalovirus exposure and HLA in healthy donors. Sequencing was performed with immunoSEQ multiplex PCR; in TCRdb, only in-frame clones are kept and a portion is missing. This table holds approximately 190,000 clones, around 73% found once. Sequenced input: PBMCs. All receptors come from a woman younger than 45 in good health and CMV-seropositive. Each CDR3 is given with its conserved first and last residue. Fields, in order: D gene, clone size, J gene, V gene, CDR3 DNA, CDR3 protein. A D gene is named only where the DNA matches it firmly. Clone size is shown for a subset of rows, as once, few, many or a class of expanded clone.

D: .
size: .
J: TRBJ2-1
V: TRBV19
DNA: TGTGCCAGTAGTATGGACTCAGGCTCCTACAATGAGCAGTTCTTC
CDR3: CASSMDSGSYNEQFF

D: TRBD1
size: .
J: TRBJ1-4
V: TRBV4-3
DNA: TGCGCCAGCAGCCAAGATTTCGGACAGGGGAGGGAAAAACTGTTTTTT
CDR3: CASSQDFGQGREKLFF

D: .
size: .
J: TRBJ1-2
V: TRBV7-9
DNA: TGTGCCAGCAGCTTAACACCTCAGGGGATCGGGACCTATGGCTACACCTTC
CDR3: CASSLTPQGIGTYGYTF

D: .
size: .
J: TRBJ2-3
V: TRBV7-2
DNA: TGTGCCAGCAGCTTAGGTATGGGGACTCGCACAGATACGCAGTATTTT
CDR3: CASSLGMGTRTDTQYF

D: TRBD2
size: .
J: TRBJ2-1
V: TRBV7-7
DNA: TGTGCCAGCAGCTTAGGTCCAGCGGGAGGCCCTTACCCTGAGCAGTTCTTC
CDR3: CASSLGPAGGPYPEQFF

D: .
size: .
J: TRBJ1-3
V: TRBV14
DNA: TGTGCCAGCAGTCTTGGACAGCCTGGAAACACCATATATTTT
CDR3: CASSLGQPGNTIYF

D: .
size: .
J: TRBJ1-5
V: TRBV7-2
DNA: TGTGCCAGCAGCTTAGAGGGGGATCAGCCCCAGCATTTT
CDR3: CASSLEGDQPQHF

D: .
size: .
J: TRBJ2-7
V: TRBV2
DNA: TGTGCCAGCAAGTCGCAACCCTTACTTTACGAGCAGTACTTC
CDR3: CASKSQPLLYEQYF

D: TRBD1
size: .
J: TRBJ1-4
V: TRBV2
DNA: TGTGCCAGAGGGACAGCCGATGAAAAACTGTTTTTT
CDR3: CARGTADEKLFF

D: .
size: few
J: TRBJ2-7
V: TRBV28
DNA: TGTGCCAGCAGTTTATATTATCAGTGGGAGTACCTGGACGAGCAGTACTTC
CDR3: CASSLYYQWEYLDEQYF

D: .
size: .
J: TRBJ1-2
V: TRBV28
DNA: TGTGCCAGCAGTGTCCGCGGGGATGGCTACACCTTC
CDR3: CASSVRGDGYTF

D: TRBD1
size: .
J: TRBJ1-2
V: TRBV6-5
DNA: TGTGCCAGCAGTTACTGGGGACAGGGAGAAGGCGGCTACACCTTC
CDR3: CASSYWGQGEGGYTF

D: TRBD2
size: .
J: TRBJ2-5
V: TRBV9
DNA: TGTGCCAGCAGCGGAACTAGCGGACCGGGGGTGACCCAGTACTTC
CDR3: CASSGTSGPGVTQYF

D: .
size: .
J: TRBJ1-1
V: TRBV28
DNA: TGTGCCAGCAGTTCTGGACAGAGCCCAACTGAAGCTTTCTTT
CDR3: CASSSGQSPTEAFF

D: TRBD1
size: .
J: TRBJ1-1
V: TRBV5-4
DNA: TGTGCCAGCAGCTTGGGGACAGGGTTGCCTGAAGCTTTCTTT
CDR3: CASSLGTGLPEAFF

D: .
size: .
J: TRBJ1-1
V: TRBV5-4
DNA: TGTGCTTACCTCCGGGGGGATGACACTGAAGCTTTCTTT
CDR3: CAYLRGDDTEAFF

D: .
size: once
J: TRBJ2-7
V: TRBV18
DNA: TGTGCCAGCTCACCACCCCAACTCCCTAAGGCGGGCGAGCAGTACTTC
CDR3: CASSPPQLPKAGEQYF

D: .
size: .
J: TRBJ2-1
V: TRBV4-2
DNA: TGTGCCAGCAGCCTAAATGCGTTCCGGAGCTCCTACAATGAGCAGTTCTTC
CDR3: CASSLNAFRSSYNEQFF

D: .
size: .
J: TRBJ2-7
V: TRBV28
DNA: TGTGCCAGCAGTTTAGTGGGCGGGCCCTCCTACGAGCAGTACTTC
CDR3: CASSLVGGPSYEQYF

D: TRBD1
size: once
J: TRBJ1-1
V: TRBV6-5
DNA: TGTGCCAGCAGTTCCCTAGTCGTGACAGGGCAAGCTTTCTTT
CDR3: CASSSLVVTGQAFF

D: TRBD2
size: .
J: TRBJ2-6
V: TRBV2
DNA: TGTGCCAGCAGAGTAGCGGGAGTAGCTGGGGCCAACGTCCTGACTTTC
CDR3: CASRVAGVAGANVLTF

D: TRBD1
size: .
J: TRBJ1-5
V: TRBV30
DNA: TGTGCCTGGAGTGCAAATTCAGGGGGCCCTAGGCCCCAGCATTTT
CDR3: CAWSANSGGPRPQHF

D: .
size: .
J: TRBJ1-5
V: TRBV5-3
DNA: TGTGCCAGAAGCTTGGCCGGGTGTGCGAGGGATAGCAATCAGCCCCAGCATTTT
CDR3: CARSLAGCARDSNQPQHF

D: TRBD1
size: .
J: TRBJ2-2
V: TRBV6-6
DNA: TGTGCCAGCTCCATCGGGACAGTCAACACCGGGGAGCTGTTTTTT
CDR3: CASSIGTVNTGELFF

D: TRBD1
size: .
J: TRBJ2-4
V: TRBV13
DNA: TGTGCCAGCAGCCAGGGGGACAGGGGCACTCTAGCCAAAAACATTCAGTACTTC
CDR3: CASSQGDRGTLAKNIQYF

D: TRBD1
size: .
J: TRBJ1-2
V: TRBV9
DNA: TGTGCCAGCAGCGCCCAAAGGGACAGGAACCATTATGGCTACACCTTC
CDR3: CASSAQRDRNHYGYTF

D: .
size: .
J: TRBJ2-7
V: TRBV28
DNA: TGTGCCAGTTTGGAGGTCGCTAACTTGGAGCAGTACTTC
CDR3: CASLEVANLEQYF

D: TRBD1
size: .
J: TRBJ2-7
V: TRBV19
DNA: TGTGCCAGTAGTGTATACTCCGGGACAGGTTCCTACGAGCAGTACTTC
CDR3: CASSVYSGTGSYEQYF

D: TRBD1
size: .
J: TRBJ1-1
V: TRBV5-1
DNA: TGCGCCAGCAGCCTGACAGGGTTCGACACTGAAGCTTTCTTT
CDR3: CASSLTGFDTEAFF

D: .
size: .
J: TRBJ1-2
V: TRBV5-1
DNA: TGCGCCAGCAGCTTGAGCGGCAGGGGTAGCTATGGCTACACCTTC
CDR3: CASSLSGRGSYGYTF

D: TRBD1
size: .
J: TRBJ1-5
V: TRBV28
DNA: TGTGCCAGCAGTTCGGGACAGATCCGAGATCAGCCCCAGCATTTT
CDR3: CASSSGQIRDQPQHF

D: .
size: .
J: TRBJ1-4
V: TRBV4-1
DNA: TGCGCCAGCAGCCAAGTGGGCTCAACTAATGAAAAACTGTTTTTT
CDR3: CASSQVGSTNEKLFF

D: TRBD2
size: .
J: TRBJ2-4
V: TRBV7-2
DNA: TGTGCCAGCAGCTTTTTCGAATCCGGGACTAGAGACTTC
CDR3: CASSFFESGTRDF

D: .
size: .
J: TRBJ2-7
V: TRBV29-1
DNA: TGCAGCGTGGGGGGTTGGGATCGCTACGAGCAGTACTTC
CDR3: CSVGGWDRYEQYF

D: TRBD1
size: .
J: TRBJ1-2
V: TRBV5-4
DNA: TGTGCCAGCAGCTTCCCCAGACAGGGAAGGGCCCGGGGTGGCTACACCTTC
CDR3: CASSFPRQGRARGGYTF

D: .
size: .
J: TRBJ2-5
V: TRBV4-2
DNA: TGTGCCAGCAGCCAAGGGTCTACCCAAGAGACCCAGTACTTC
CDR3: CASSQGSTQETQYF

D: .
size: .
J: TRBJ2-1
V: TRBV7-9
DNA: TGTGCCAGCAGCCAGGCGTATGAGCAGTTCTTC
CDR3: CASSQAYEQFF

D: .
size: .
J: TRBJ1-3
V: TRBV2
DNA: TGTGCCAGCTTGGAGGTTACAACTGGAAACACCATATATTTT
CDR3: CASLEVTTGNTIYF

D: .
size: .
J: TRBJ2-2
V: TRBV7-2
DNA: TGTGCCAGCAGCTTCGTATCCGGGGAGCTGTTTTTT
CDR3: CASSFVSGELFF

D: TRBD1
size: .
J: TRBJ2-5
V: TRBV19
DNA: TGTGCCAGTAGCAGGGACAGGGAAGAGACCCAGTACTTC
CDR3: CASSRDREETQYF

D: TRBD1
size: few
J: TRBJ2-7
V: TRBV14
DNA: TGTGCCAGCAGCCAAGTGGGACAGGGCCTGCAGTACTTC
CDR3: CASSQVGQGLQYF

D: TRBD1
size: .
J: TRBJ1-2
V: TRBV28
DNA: TGTGCCAGCAGCCAGGAGGGGGCTGGGAACTATGGCTACACCTTC
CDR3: CASSQEGAGNYGYTF

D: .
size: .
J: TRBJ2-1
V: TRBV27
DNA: TGTGCCAGCAGGGACAGATCCCCTGGATACAATGAGCAGTTCTTC
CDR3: CASRDRSPGYNEQFF

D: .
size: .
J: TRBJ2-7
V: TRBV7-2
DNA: TGTGCCAGCACTAAATACGGGGAAGCCTACGAGCAGTACTTC
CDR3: CASTKYGEAYEQYF

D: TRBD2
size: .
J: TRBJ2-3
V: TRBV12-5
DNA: TGTGCTAGTGGTTTGGGACTAGCGGGGGTTAGCACAGATACGCAGTATTTT
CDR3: CASGLGLAGVSTDTQYF